Shown below are 7 T cell receptor beta chains from a single sample sequenced in a study of brain metastases from non-small cell lung cancer. Profiling relied on immunoSEQ multiplex PCR, and the TCRdb table lists in-frame clones only, not all of them. The sample holds 15,000 or so clones, around 83% seen once. Sequenced material: primary lung tumor tissue. Receptors were obtained from a donor at least 40 years old with non-small cell lung cancer.

The CDR3 DNA reads TGTGCCAGCGCCCCCCAGGGGGACGCTTACAATGAGCAGTTCTTC. This translates into CASAPQGDAYNEQFF. The chain joins TRBV2 to TRBJ2-1; 7 positions match TRBD1. The CDR3 spans 15 residues. V shed 8 bases and J 4 bases; nucleotides not matched to a gene: 11. Per the germline V gene, CDR1 is SNHLY and CDR2 is FYNNEI.

The chain uses TRBV7-6 and TRBJ1-1; D is perhaps TRBD1 (5 bases). Germline loops: CDR1 SGHVS, CDR2 FNYEAQ. The V and J ends lost 5 bases and 12 bases respectively, with 16 bases between them. The CDR3 extends over 12 amino acids. CDR3 nucleotide sequence: TGTGCCAGCAGCCTCAGGGCAGGTTACCCTTTCTTT. Translated: CASSLRAGYPFF.

The rearrangement joins TRBV7-3 to TRBJ2-1; D is perhaps TRBD1 (6 bases). The CDR3 sequence is 14 residues long. CDR1 and CDR2 from the germline V gene are SGHTA and FQGTGA. With 3 bases removed from V and 10 bases from J, the gap between germline ends came to 16 bases. Here the CDR3 DNA reads TGTGCCAGCAGCTTGGACGGCACAGGGTACGAGCAGTTCTTC. It is translated as CASSLDGTGYEQFF.

Comments on this clone: This specimen includes other DNA sequences encoding the same CDR3. The genes are TRBV10-1 and TRBJ2-7, with D perhaps assigned TRBD1 or TRBD2 (5 bases each). The CDR3 runs 14 residues. V shed 11 bases and J shed 2 bases, with 19 bases lying between them. From germline, CDR1 is WNHNN and CDR2 SYGVQD (reference sequence). This chain's CDR3 is CAGLLPGPTYEQYF. The CDR3 coding sequence is TGCGCCGGGCTTCTTCCGGGACCGACCTACGAGCAGTACTTC.

The count of this clone is one. The chain has TRBV24-1 and TRBJ1-2; no clear D gene. With 4 bases removed from V and 0 bases from J, the gap between germline ends came to 5 bases. The CDR3 length is 13 residues. Germline assignment: CDR1 KGHDR and CDR2 SFDVKD. CDR3 amino acids: CATSETSNYGYTF. The CDR3 nucleotides read TGTGCCACCAGTGAAACATCTAACTATGGCTACACCTTC.

The chain has TRBV6-6 and TRBJ1-1, with D hard to call. Between the trimmed V and J ends, which lost 5 bases and 7 bases, there was a span of 8 bases. There are 11 residues in the CDR3. Germline CDR1 reads MNHNY; CDR2 reads SVGAGI (reference sequence). CDR3 amino acids: CASSATFEAFF. The CDR3, as DNA: TGTGCCAGCAGTGCCACATTTGAAGCTTTCTTT.

The rearrangement uses TRBV19 and TRBJ2-7; no clear D. Germline values: CDR1 LNHDA, CDR2 SQIVND (reference sequence). Trimming left V 3 bases short and J 2 bases short, with 11 bases between. This CDR3 is 14 amino acids long. CDR3 sequence reads: CASSMTAVPYEQYV. DNA of the CDR3: TGTGCCAGTAGTATGACGGCTGTTCCCTACGAGCAGTACGTC.